Many counts were recorded for the clone carrying this T cell receptor (beta chain). Its target is not known. Germline-derived CDR1 and CDR2 are SGHRS and YFSETQ. V gave up 3 bases and J gave up 10 bases, with 14 bases separating them. The CDR3 runs 13 residues. The data originate from a study of neurological immune-mediated disorders. TCRdb passed the 5' RACE reads through MiXCR, listing each CDR3 protein once. This repertoire shows about 40,000 distinct CDR3 sequences, approximately 15% found once; its top ten account for 3% to 4.5%. Study-level results: No CDR3 amino acid sequences recurred among expanded clones across subjects, suggesting private repertoires in all groups.

The sequenced sample consisted of CD4+ T cells from blood. The genes are TRBV5-1 and TRBJ2-1, with D possibly matching TRBD1 (6 bases). This sequence originates from a woman aged 55-70 years with HTLV-1-associated myelopathy (HAM/TSP). The CDR3 here is CASSSALDREQFF. In nucleotides, the CDR3 is TGCGCCAGCAGCTCCGCCTTGGACAGAGAGCAGTTCTTC. The complete variable domain, with remaining parts taken from reference TRBV5-1 and TRBJ2-1, reads KAGVTQTPRYLIKTRGQQVTLSCSPISGHRSVSWYQQTPGQGLQFLFEYFSETQRNKGNFPGRFSGRQFSNSRSEMNVSTLELGDSALYLCASSSALDREQFFGPGTRLTVL.